This section outlines one TCR beta chain sequence together with its context. Its antigen is unknown. Germline CDR1 is LNHDA and CDR2 is SQIVND (reference sequence). The length of the CDR3 is 15 residues. V was trimmed by 4 bases and J by 6 bases, leaving 17 bases between them. The data were produced by immunoSEQ multiplex PCR, yet TCRdb's version contains in-frame clones alone and is incomplete. The sample has around 81,000 clones, 77% seen once. With the ViraFEST assay, the study expanded antigen-specific CD4+ T cells using viral peptide pools, then sequenced them. Following 10 days of culture, CD4+ T cells were isolated. Either the mRNA-1273 or the BNT162b2 vaccine was given to participants as two doses. The data stem from a study of vaccination effects on CD4 cells after COVID-19.

V gene TRBV19 combines with J gene TRBJ2-3; D is possibly TRBD1 (5 bases). This clonotype was obtained from a human donor who received a COVID-19 vaccine. This specimen consisted of CD4+ T cells from PBMCs cultured with HCoV-OC43 spike peptides, obtained after COVID-19 vaccination. This sample's subset: HCoV-OC43 spike overlapping peptide pool stimulation. The CDR3 sequence is CASSTTFGRVDTQYF. The CDR3 nucleotides are TGTGCCAGTAGTACCACCTTTGGCAGGGTGGATACGCAGTATTTT.